A single sample is the source of the 27 T cell receptor beta chains below, sequenced in a study of blood T cells in healthy people across ages. Combining a sample-barcoded 5' primer with a J-beta primer mix, a second PCR ran for about 7 to 11 cycles. Each CDR3 protein is one row after TCRdb ran MiXCR on the 5' RACE reads. Here the sample spans over a million distinct CDR3 sequences, roughly 45% being singletons. Material: blood. The source of these receptors is a woman between 18 and 29 years old in good health.

This clonotype was seen ten or more times. CDR3 DNA: TGTGCCAGCAGCTTAGACGAGCGGGAGCTCTACGAGCAGTACTTC. It is translated as CASSLDERELYEQYF. The rearrangement uses TRBV7-2 and TRBJ2-7; TRBD2 agrees at 8 bases. Germline CDR1 and CDR2: SGHTA and FQGNSA. The CDR3 sequence is 15 residues long. Trimming at V came to 1 base and at J to 3 bases, leaving 5 bases not matched to a gene.

This clonotype was seen more than once but under ten times. The rearrangement uses TRBV29-1 and TRBJ2-6; TRBD2 might be the D (6 bases). CDR1 and CDR2 from the germline V gene are SQVTM and ANQGSEA. The CDR3 covers 16 residues. V lost 4 bases to trimming and J lost 2 bases, with 15 bases between them. The DNA for the CDR3 is TGCAGCGTTGCCCCCTTGGGGGGTCCTGGGGCCAACGTCCTGACTTTC. This codes for CSVAPLGGPGANVLTF.

This clonotype has just a few counts. The rearrangement links TRBV7-9 to TRBJ2-4; 9 positions agree with TRBD2. J was trimmed by 5 bases and V by 5 bases; bases with no gene match: 10. This CDR3 is built from 16 residues. The germline gives CDR1 SEHNR, CDR2 FQNEAQ (reference sequence). The DNA of the CDR3 is TGTGCCAGCAGCCCCCGGACTAGCGTCTCCCAAAACATTCAGTACTTC. It translates to CASSPRTSVSQNIQYF.

The chain employs TRBV20-1 and TRBJ2-1; 9 positions agree with TRBD2. CDR3 length equals 14 residues. V trimming: 6 bases; J trimming: 4 bases; junction bases outside the gene matches: 7. Germline V gene sequence: CDR1 DFQATT, CDR2 SNEGSKA (reference sequence). Written as DNA, the CDR3 is TGCAGTGCACTGCGACTAGCGGCTTACAATGAGCAGTTCTTC. Its protein is CSALRLAAYNEQFF.

The chain has TRBV12-3 or TRBV12-4 and TRBJ1-4; no definite D call. The CDR3 runs 12 residues. V lost 2 bases to trimming and J lost 10 bases, with 8 bases between them. The CDR3, as DNA: TGTGCCAGCAGTTTATGGGCTGGAAAACTGTTTTTT. Amino acids: CASSLWAGKLFF.

The rearrangement joins TRBV6-1 to TRBJ1-2; no clear D. This CDR3 has 16 amino acids. V was trimmed by 6 bases and J by 1 base, leaving 18 bases between them. Germline CDR1 reads MNHNS; CDR2 reads SASEGT. The CDR3 DNA follows: TGTGCCAGCAGGGTGGGTGGACGGATTGATAACTATGGCTACACCTTC. Residues: CASRVGGRIDNYGYTF.

In its sample, this clonotype was seen a few times. This sequence joins TRBV11-1 and TRBJ2-7; 12 bases are shared with TRBD2. Trimming removed 3 bases from V and 3 bases from J; junction bases left unmatched: 6. This CDR3 comprises 16 residues. Germline V lookup: CDR1 SGHAT, CDR2 FQDESV (reference sequence). CDR3 loop: CASSLRTSGGNYEQYF. The CDR3 DNA reads as TGTGCCAGCAGCTTGAGAACTAGCGGGGGGAACTACGAGCAGTACTTC.

This sequence joins TRBV6-2 or TRBV6-3 and TRBJ1-1, with D possibly matching TRBD1 (5 bases). CDR3 length: 15 residues. Per the germline V gene, CDR1 is MNHEY and CDR2 is SVGEGT. V gave up 5 bases and J gave up 0 bases, with 13 bases separating them. The CDR3 spells CASSKPPTVNTEAFF. The CDR3 nucleotides are TGTGCCAGCAGTAAACCTCCGACAGTGAACACTGAAGCTTTCTTT.

With respect to this clonotype: One junction end disagrees with the germline gene, perhaps due to a read error. The J gene is TRBJ2-1, the V gene TRBV7-2, with 7 bases matching TRBD1. Germline V gives CDR1 SGHTA, CDR2 FQGNSA. CDR3 length: 16 residues. CDR3 amino acids: CASTLGHTGAHNEQFF. The CDR3 DNA sequence: TGTGCCAGCACCTTAGGTCATACAGGGGCCCACAATGAGCAGTTCTTC.

The chain is built from TRBV12-3 or TRBV12-4 and TRBJ1-1; TRBD1 matches at 8 bases. CDR3 size: 15 residues. J was trimmed by 4 bases and V by 6 bases; bases with no gene match: 10. The CDR3 here is CASRRDQGAGTEAFF. CDR3 DNA sequence: TGTGCCAGCAGACGGGACCAGGGGGCGGGCACTGAAGCTTTCTTT.

V and J are TRBV5-1 and TRBJ2-1, with 12 bases lining up with TRBD2. Trimming at V came to 7 bases and at J to 4 bases, leaving 15 bases not matched to a gene. The CDR3 consists of 18 residues. Per germline, CDR1 SGHRS and CDR2 YFSETQ. The CDR3 spells CASRTLTSGSSGYNEQFF. The CDR3, as DNA: TGCGCCAGCCGAACTTTGACTAGCGGGAGCTCAGGATACAATGAGCAGTTCTTC. Full variable domain (outside the CDR3, taken from reference TRBV5-1 and TRBJ2-1): KAGVTQTPRYLIKTRGQQVTLSCSPISGHRSVSWYQQTPGQGLQFLFEYFSETQRNKGNFPGRFSGRQFSNSRSEMNVSTLELGDSALYLCASRTLTSGSSGYNEQFFGPGTRLTVL.

This clonotype has just a few counts. The chain links TRBV7-2 to TRBJ2-7, with a possible D match to TRBD1 (5 bases). The length of the CDR3 is 13 residues. CDR1 and CDR2 from the germline V gene are SGHTA and FQGNSA. Trimming removed 1 base from V and 6 bases from J, with 10 bases in between. The CDR3, as DNA: TGTGCCAGCAGCTTAGGGGGCTACCCCGAGCAGTACTTC. It translates to CASSLGGYPEQYF.

J is TRBJ2-1 and V is TRBV9; a weak D match, TRBD1 (5 bases). V lost 7 bases to trimming and J lost 8 bases, with 13 bases between them. The CDR3 is 12 residues long. The V gene's germline CDR1 is SGDLS and CDR2 YYNGEE. The DNA for the CDR3 is TGTGCCAGCGGCTTACAGGACGATGAGCAGTTCTTC. Translation gives CASGLQDDEQFF.

This clonotype was observed many times. This chain uses TRBV4-2 with TRBJ2-1; TRBD2 matches at 8 bases. CDR1 and CDR2 (germline): LGHNA, YNFKEQ. The length of the CDR3 is 16 residues. The V and J ends lost 0 bases and 4 bases, in that order; junction bases with no gene match: 5. The CDR3 spells CASSQDLSGSYNEQFF. The CDR3 DNA is TGTGCCAGCAGCCAAGATCTCAGCGGGAGTTACAATGAGCAGTTCTTC.

This chain joins TRBV20-1 and TRBJ2-3; 12 nucleotides align to TRBD2. The CDR3 length is 15 residues. The germline V gene encodes CDR1 DFQATT and CDR2 SNEGSKA (reference sequence). V was clipped by 3 bases and J by 4 bases; unmatched bases: 5. CDR3 DNA: TGCAGTGCTAGTATGCTAGCGGGAGGGGCAGATACGCAGTATTTT. This sequence encodes CSASMLAGGADTQYF.

CDR3 protein: CASSWRDQETQYF. As DNA, the CDR3 is TGTGCCAGCAGTTGGCGCGACCAAGAGACCCAGTACTTC. V and J are TRBV28 and TRBJ2-5, with D uncertain. The CDR3 extends over 13 amino acids. Germline CDR1 is MDHEN and CDR2 is SYDVKM. V lost 4 bases to trimming and J lost 0 bases, with 6 bases between them.

This clonotype appeared a single time. The rearrangement uses TRBV11-2 and TRBJ1-2; 9 bases fit TRBD1. Germline assignment: CDR1 SGHAT and CDR2 FQNNGV. V trimming: 4 bases; J trimming: 8 bases; junction bases outside the gene matches: 5. CDR3 length: 13 amino acids. The CDR3 protein is CASSWGQGKGYTF. DNA for the CDR3: TGTGCCAGCAGCTGGGGACAGGGCAAAGGCTACACCTTC.

This chain joins TRBV6-5 and TRBJ2-1, with 13 bases fitting TRBD2. The germline gives CDR1 MNHEY, CDR2 SVGAGI. Trimming cost V 8 bases and J 8 bases; bases outside gene matches: 6. This CDR3 has 14 residues. CDR3 DNA sequence: TGTGCCAGCCGACTAGCGGGAGGTTCGGATGAGCAGTTCTTC. It codes for CASRLAGGSDEQFF.

The chain has TRBV6-1 and TRBJ2-7; D is unclear. Germline V gene data show CDR1 as MNHNS and CDR2 as SASEGT. Trimming took 3 bases from V and 8 from J, leaving 17 bases between them. The length of the CDR3 is 14 residues. CDR3 nucleotide sequence: TGTGCCAGCAGTGATGCGGCCCCCTACGAGAAGCAGTACTTC. It translates to CASSDAAPYEKQYF.

The rearrangement links TRBV3-1 to TRBJ2-7; 7 bases are shared with TRBD2. V shed 4 bases and J 2 bases; nucleotides not matched to a gene: 8. There are 15 residues in the CDR3. Germline lookup yields CDR1 LGHDT and CDR2 YNNKEL (reference sequence). CDR3 bases: TGTGCCAGCAGCCCCGACGGGGGGATCGCCTACGAGCAGTACTTC. It yields the protein CASSPDGGIAYEQYF.

The V gene is TRBV7-9, the J gene TRBJ2-5, with unresolved D. The CDR3 has 14 residues. V shed 6 bases and J shed 1 base, with 12 bases lying between them. The germline gives CDR1 SEHNR, CDR2 FQNEAQ (reference sequence). The CDR3 spells CASSPGLFQETQYF. Written as DNA, the CDR3 is TGTGCCAGCAGTCCCGGGCTTTTCCAAGAGACCCAGTACTTC.

The rearrangement links TRBV11-2 to TRBJ2-1, with D possibly being TRBD1 (5 bases). The length of the CDR3 is 15 residues. V was clipped by 3 bases and J by 6 bases, with 15 bases between them. Per germline, CDR1 SGHAT and CDR2 FQNNGV. The CDR3 spells CASSLGGRDSNEQFF. Here the CDR3 DNA reads TGTGCCAGCAGCTTGGGCGGTCGCGACAGCAATGAGCAGTTCTTC.

This clonotype was seen only once. The V and J genes are TRBV2 and TRBJ2-1, with TRBD2 identical over 13 bases. The CDR3 has 13 residues. After removal of 11 bases from V and 10 bases from J, the junction contained 8 bases not matched to a gene. The V gene's germline CDR1 is SNHLY and CDR2 FYNNEI. As DNA, the CDR3 is TGTGCCGGGACTAGCGGGACCTATGGGGAGCAGTTCTTC. It encodes CAGTSGTYGEQFF.

The rearrangement uses TRBV29-1 and TRBJ2-7; D possibly uses TRBD1 or TRBD2 (5 bases each). Trimming pared 4 bases from V and 7 bases from J, leaving 20 bases between. CDR1 and CDR2 from the germline V gene are SQVTM and ANQGSEA. CDR3 length equals 14 residues. The CDR3 nucleotides read TGCAGCGTTGTACGACCGGGACCCACCGTGGAGCAGTACTTC. Translating it yields CSVVRPGPTVEQYF.

In this sample, this clonotype turned up many times. The chain joins TRBV6-6 to TRBJ1-2; D perhaps matches TRBD1 (5 bases). This CDR3 has 14 amino acids. Per the germline V gene, CDR1 is MNHNY and CDR2 is SVGAGI (reference sequence). V lost 6 bases and J 0 bases, leaving 11 bases between the germline ends. The CDR3 DNA sequence: TGTGCCAGCAGCCCGGACACCACTAACTATGGCTACACCTTC. Its translation is CASSPDTTNYGYTF.

This chain uses TRBV28 with TRBJ2-7; 7 bases are shared with TRBD1. The CDR3 totals 12 residues. The germline V gene encodes CDR1 MDHEN and CDR2 SYDVKM. V was pared by 7 bases and J by 5 bases, with 5 bases of the junction left unmatched. The CDR3 DNA is TGTGCCAGCACCCAGGGGGTCCACGAGCAGTACTTC. It specifies CASTQGVHEQYF.

This clonotype was observed once. This chain links TRBV18 with TRBJ2-3; TRBD2 is a possible D gene (5 bases). V lost 2 bases and J 5 bases, leaving 20 bases between the germline ends. CDR1 is KGHSH and CDR2 is LQKENI in the germline V gene. This CDR3 has 17 amino acids. CDR3: CASSPSAGPAKGDTQYF. CDR3 DNA: TGTGCCAGCTCACCATCGGCGGGCCCAGCAAAAGGAGATACGCAGTATTTT. The whole variable domain, filled in from reference TRBV18 and TRBJ2-3, reads NAGVMQNPRHLVRRRGQEARLRCSPMKGHSHVYWYRQLPEEGLKFMVYLQKENIIDESGMPKERFSAEFPKEGPSILRIQQVVRGDSAAYFCASSPSAGPAKGDTQYFGPGTRLTVL.